This paragraph reports one TCR beta chain. Antigen specificity is unknown. This sample was included in a study of blood T cells in healthy people across ages. Findings and caveats of the study: Using unsorted PBMCs precluded a conclusive naive versus antigen-experienced comparison. There were more naive CD4+ cells and higher diversity in long-lived donors than in aged donors.

The second PCR ran roughly 6 to 11 cycles with a sample-barcoded 5' primer and J-beta primers. Every sample gave at least 3 million paired-end reads containing CDR3. TCRdb re-called the 5' RACE reads with MiXCR, one entry per CDR3 protein. The repertoire consists of just under 750,000 distinct CDR3 sequences, with about 20% occurring once and the leading ten covering around 22%. The CDR3 has 14 amino acids. Trimming shortened V by 8 bases and J by 0 bases, and 11 bases separated the two germline ends. Germline V CDR1 and CDR2: MNHNS, SASEGT. The material sequenced was blood. This chain links TRBV6-1 with TRBJ2-4; no definite D call. This receptor was identified in a man aged 70 or older in good health. CDR3 loop: CASGPVLAKNIQYF. DNA for the CDR3: TGTGCCAGCGGACCTGTTCTAGCCAAAAACATTCAGTACTTC.